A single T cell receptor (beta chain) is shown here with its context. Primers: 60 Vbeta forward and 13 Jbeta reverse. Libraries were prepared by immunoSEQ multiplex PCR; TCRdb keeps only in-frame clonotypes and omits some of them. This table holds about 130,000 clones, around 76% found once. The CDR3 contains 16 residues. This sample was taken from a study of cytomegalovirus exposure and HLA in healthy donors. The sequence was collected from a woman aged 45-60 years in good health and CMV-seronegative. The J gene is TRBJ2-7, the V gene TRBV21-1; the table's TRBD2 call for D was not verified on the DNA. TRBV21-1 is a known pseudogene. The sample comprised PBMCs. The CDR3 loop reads CASSNTSAPGGWEQYF. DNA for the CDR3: TGTGCCAGCAGCAACACTTCGGCCCCCGGGGGGTGGGAGCAGTACTTC.